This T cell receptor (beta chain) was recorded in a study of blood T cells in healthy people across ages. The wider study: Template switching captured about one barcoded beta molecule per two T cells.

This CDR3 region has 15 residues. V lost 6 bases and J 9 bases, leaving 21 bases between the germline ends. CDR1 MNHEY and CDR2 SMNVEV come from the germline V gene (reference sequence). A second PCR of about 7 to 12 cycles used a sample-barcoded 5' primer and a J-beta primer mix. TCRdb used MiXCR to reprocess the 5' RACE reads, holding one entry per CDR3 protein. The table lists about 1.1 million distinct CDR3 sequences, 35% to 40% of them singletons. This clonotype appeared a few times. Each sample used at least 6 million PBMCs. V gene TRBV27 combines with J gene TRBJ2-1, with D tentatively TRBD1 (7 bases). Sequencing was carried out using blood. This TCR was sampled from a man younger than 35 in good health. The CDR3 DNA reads TGTGCCAGCAGCATGACAGGGCGGGGTACTGGTGAGCAGTTCTTC. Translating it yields CASSMTGRGTGEQFF.